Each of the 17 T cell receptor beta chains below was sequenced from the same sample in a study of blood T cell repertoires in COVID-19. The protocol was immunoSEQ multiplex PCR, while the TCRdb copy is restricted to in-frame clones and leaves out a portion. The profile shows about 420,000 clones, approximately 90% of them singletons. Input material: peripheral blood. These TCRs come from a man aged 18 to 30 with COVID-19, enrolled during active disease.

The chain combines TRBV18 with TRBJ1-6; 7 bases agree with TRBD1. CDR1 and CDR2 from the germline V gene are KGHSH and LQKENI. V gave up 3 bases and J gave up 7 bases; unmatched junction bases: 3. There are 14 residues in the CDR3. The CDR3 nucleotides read TGTGCCAGCTCACCTACAGGGGTCAATTCACCCCTCCACTTT. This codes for CASSPTGVNSPLHF.

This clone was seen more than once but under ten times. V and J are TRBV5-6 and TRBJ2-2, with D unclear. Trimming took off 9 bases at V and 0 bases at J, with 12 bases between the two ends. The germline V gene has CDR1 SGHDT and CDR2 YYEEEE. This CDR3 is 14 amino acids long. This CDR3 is CATGFGSNTGELFF. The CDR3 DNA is TGTGCCACCGGGTTTGGGTCGAACACCGGGGAGCTGTTTTTT.

CDR3 sequence: CASLGLAGVLNEQFF. The DNA for the CDR3 is TGTGCCAGCTTGGGTCTAGCGGGGGTCTTGAATGAGCAGTTCTTC. The gene calls are TRBV28 and TRBJ2-1, with TRBD2 matching 10 bases. The CDR3 runs 15 residues. The V gene end was trimmed by 8 bases and the J gene end by 7 bases; junction bases not matched to a gene: 11. CDR1 and CDR2 (germline): MDHEN, SYDVKM.

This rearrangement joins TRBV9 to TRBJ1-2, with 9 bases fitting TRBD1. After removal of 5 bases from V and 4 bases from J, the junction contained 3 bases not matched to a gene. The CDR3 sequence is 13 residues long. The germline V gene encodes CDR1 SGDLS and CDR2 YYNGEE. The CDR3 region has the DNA TGTGCCAGCAGGACAGGGGGGATCTATGGCTACACCTTC. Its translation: CASRTGGIYGYTF.

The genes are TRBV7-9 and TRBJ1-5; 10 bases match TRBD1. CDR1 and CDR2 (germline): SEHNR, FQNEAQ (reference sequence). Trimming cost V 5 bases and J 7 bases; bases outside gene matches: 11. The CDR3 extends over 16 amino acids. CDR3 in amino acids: CASSKNPGQGWQPQHF. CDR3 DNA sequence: TGTGCCAGCAGCAAAAACCCGGGACAGGGGTGGCAGCCCCAGCATTTT.

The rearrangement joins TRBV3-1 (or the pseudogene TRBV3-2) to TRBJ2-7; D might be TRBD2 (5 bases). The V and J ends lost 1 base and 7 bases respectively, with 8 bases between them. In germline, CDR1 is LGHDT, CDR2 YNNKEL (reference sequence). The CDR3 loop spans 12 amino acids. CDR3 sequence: CASSQGWREQYF. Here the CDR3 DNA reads TGTGCCAGCAGCCAAGGATGGAGGGAGCAGTACTTC.

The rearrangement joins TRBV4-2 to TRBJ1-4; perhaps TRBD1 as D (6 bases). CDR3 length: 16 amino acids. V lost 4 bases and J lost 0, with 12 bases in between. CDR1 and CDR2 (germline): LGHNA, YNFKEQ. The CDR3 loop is CASSPGQTTTNEKLFF. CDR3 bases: TGTGCCAGCAGCCCTGGACAGACTACAACTAATGAAAAACTGTTTTTT.

The CDR3 here is CASSIPGPNRGNQPQHF. In DNA, the CDR3 is TGTGCCAGTAGTATACCCGGGCCCAACAGGGGCAATCAGCCCCAGCATTTT. V is TRBV19 and J is TRBJ1-5, with D possibly TRBD1 on 6 matching bases. Germline V CDR1 and CDR2: LNHDA, SQIVND (reference sequence). Trimming took 2 bases from V and 2 from J, leaving 16 bases between them. The CDR3 has 17 residues.

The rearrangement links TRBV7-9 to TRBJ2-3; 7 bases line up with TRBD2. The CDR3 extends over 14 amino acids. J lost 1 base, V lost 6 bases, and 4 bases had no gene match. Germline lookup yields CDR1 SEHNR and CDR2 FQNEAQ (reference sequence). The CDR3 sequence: CASREGGGTDTQYF. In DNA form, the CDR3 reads TGTGCCAGCAGAGAGGGAGGGGGCACAGATACGCAGTATTTT.

CDR3 loop: CASSAGRTEAFF. As DNA, the CDR3 is TGTGCCAGCAGCGCGGGCCGTACTGAAGCTTTCTTT. The chain employs TRBV2 and TRBJ1-1; no clear D. V dropped 6 bases and J dropped 5 bases, with 10 bases sitting between them. Germline values: CDR1 SNHLY, CDR2 FYNNEI. The CDR3 spans 12 residues.

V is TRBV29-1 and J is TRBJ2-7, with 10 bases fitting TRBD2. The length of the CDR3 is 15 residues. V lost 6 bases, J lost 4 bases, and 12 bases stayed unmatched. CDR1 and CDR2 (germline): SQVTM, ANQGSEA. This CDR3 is CSVWGLAGDNYEQYF. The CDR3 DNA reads TGCAGCGTCTGGGGCCTAGCGGGAGACAATTACGAGCAGTACTTC.

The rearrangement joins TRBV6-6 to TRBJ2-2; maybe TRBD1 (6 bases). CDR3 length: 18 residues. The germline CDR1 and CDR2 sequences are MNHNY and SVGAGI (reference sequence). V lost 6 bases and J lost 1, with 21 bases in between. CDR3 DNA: TGTGCCAGCAGCCGAACCCCATCGACAGGAGGGAACACCGGGGAGCTGTTTTTT. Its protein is CASSRTPSTGGNTGELFF.

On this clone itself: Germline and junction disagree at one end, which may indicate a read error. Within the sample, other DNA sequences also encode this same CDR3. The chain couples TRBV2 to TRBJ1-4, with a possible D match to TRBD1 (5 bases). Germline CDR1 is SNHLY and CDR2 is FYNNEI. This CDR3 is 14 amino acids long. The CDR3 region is CASSVRELDEKLFF. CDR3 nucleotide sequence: TGCGCCAGCAGTGTCAGGGAATTGGATGAAAAACTGTTTTTT.

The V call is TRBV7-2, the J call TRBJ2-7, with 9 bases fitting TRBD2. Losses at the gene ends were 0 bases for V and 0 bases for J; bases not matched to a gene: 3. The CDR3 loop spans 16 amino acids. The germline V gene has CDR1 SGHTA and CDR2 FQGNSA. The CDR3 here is CASSLASGGFSYEQYF. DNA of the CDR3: TGTGCCAGCAGCTTAGCGAGCGGGGGGTTCTCCTACGAGCAGTACTTC.

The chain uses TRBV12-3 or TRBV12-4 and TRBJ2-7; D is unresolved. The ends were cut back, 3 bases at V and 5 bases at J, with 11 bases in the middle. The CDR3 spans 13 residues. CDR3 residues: CASSFASRNEQYF. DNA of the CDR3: TGTGCCAGCAGTTTTGCATCGCGGAACGAGCAGTACTTC.

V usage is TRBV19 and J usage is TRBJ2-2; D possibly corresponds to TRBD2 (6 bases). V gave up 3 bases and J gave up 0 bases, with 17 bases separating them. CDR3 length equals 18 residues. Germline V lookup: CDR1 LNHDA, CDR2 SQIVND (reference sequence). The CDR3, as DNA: TGTGCCAGTAGTATGCGGATCCTAGCGCAGACGAACACCGGGGAGCTGTTTTTT. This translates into CASSMRILAQTNTGELFF.

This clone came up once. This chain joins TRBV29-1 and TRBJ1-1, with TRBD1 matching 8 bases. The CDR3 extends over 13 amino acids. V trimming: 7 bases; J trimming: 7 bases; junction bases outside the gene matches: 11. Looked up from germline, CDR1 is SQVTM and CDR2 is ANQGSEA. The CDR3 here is CSASGQGINEAFF. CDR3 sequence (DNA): TGCAGCGCCTCAGGACAGGGTATTAATGAAGCTTTCTTT.